The sequence of this T cell receptor beta chain was determined in a study of blood T cell repertoires in COVID-19. Whole-study context: Whether acute or convalescent, the COVID-19 samples came from the United States, Italy and Spain.

In the study's own analysis: Amplification with reference gene primers provided the estimates of nucleated cell counts. Repertoires were generated with immunoSEQ multiplex PCR, while TCRdb's copy carries only in-frame clones and drops some. V, J and clone size reflect that table, while D and trimming were determined from the DNA. The repertoire consists of tens of thousands of clones, with roughly 84% occurring once and the leading ten covering roughly 15%. Input material: peripheral blood. This TCR was recovered from a man over 45 with active or convalescent COVID-19.

CDR3 protein: CSVEPWDRVGYTF. CDR3 DNA: TGCAGCGTTGAACCCTGGGACAGGGTCGGCTACACCTTC. V and J are TRBV29-1 and TRBJ1-2; 9 bases align to TRBD1. Germline V gene data show CDR1 as SQVTM and CDR2 as ANQGSEA. The CDR3 is 13 residues long. The ends lost 2 bases at V and 8 bases at J; junction bases unmatched: 6.